This T cell receptor (beta chain) was sequenced for a study of T cell changes during pregnancy in multiple sclerosis. Measured with immunoSEQ multiplex PCR; TCRdb has only the in-frame clones, and not every one. Found here are 60,000 to 70,000 clones, about nine tenths of them singletons; the top ten hold approximately 1.5%. This TCR derives from a female donor in good health, enrolled as a control in a pregnancy study. The specimen was peripheral blood, collected after pregnancy.

For the CDR3, the DNA is TGTGCCAGCAGCTTATGGTCGTCAGGTGTTAGGGGGGCCAACGTCCTGACTTTC. It yields the protein CASSLWSSGVRGANVLTF. The chain combines TRBV7-2 with TRBJ2-6; no firm D call. Germline-derived CDR1 and CDR2 are SGHTA and FQGNSA. The ends were cut back, 2 bases at V and 4 bases at J, with 18 bases in the middle. This CDR3 has 18 amino acids.